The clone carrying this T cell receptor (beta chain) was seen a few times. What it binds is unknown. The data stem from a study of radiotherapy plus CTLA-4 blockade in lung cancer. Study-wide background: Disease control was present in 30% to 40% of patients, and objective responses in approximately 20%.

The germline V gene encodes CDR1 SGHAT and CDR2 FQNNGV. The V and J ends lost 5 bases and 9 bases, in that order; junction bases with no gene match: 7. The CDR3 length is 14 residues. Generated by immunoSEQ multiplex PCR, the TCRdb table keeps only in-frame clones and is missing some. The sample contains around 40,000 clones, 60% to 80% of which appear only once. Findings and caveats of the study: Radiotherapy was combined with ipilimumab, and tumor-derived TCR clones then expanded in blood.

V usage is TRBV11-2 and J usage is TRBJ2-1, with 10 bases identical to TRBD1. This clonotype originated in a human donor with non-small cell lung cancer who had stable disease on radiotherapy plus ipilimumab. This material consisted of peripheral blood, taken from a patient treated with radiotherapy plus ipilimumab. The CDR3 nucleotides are TGTGCCAGCAGCCCCGACAGGGGGCAAGGTGAGCAGTTCTTC. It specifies CASSPDRGQGEQFF.